These T cell receptor beta chains were read from a single sample in a study of blood T cell repertoires in COVID-19. The table came from immunoSEQ multiplex PCR; TCRdb's copy has only in-frame clones and leaves some out. Of more than 100,000 clones in the sample, almost 90% were seen once. What was sequenced was peripheral blood. The receptors derive from a woman between 45 and 65 years old with active or convalescent COVID-19. The CDR3 runs from the conserved cysteine through the conserved F or W. Fields, in order: V gene, J gene, clone size, D gene, CDR3 DNA, CDR3 protein. A D gene is named only where the DNA matches it firmly. The size field is filled for only some rows; it gives once, few, many or a size class.

v_call: TRBV4-3; j_call: TRBJ2-1; clone_size: once; d_call: TRBD2; cdr3_nt: TGCGCCAGCAGCCACAGGGCGGGAGGGCCCCCCTACAATGAGCAGTTCTTC; cdr3_aa: CASSHRAGGPPYNEQFF
v_call: TRBV29-1; j_call: TRBJ1-2; clone_size: -; d_call: TRBD1; cdr3_nt: TGCAGCGTTGAAGGGACAGGGATGACCTATGGCTACACCTTC; cdr3_aa: CSVEGTGMTYGYTF
v_call: TRBV5-6; j_call: TRBJ1-2; clone_size: few; d_call: -; cdr3_nt: TGTGCCAGCAGCTTTTCAGGAGGCGGCGGCTACACCTTC; cdr3_aa: CASSFSGGGGYTF
v_call: TRBV27; j_call: TRBJ1-4; clone_size: -; d_call: -; cdr3_nt: TGTGCCAGCAGTTTATCCCCCAGGGCTGAAAAACTGTTTTTT; cdr3_aa: CASSLSPRAEKLFF
v_call: TRBV5-1; j_call: TRBJ2-3; clone_size: once; d_call: TRBD2; cdr3_nt: TGCGCCAGCAGCTTGAGGGGACTAGCGGGAGTCACAGGAGATACGCAGTATTTT; cdr3_aa: CASSLRGLAGVTGDTQYF
v_call: TRBV18; j_call: TRBJ1-1; clone_size: -; d_call: -; cdr3_nt: TGTGCCAGCTCACCATCCCAGAGGGAGAACACTGAAGCTTTCTTT; cdr3_aa: CASSPSQRENTEAFF
v_call: TRBV18; j_call: TRBJ1-1; clone_size: -; d_call: -; cdr3_nt: TGTGCCAGCTCACTTCCGGGGAACACTGAAGCTTTCTTT; cdr3_aa: CASSLPGNTEAFF
v_call: TRBV12-3/TRBV12-4; j_call: TRBJ1-1; clone_size: -; d_call: -; cdr3_nt: TGTGCCAGCAGTTTCAGGGGAACTGAAGCTTTCTTT; cdr3_aa: CASSFRGTEAFF
v_call: TRBV11-2; j_call: TRBJ1-1; clone_size: -; d_call: -; cdr3_nt: TGTGCCAGCAGCTTAGAGTGGGGGCAGGGTGAAGCTTTCTTT; cdr3_aa: CASSLEWGQGEAFF
v_call: TRBV28; j_call: TRBJ2-1; clone_size: -; d_call: -; cdr3_nt: TGTGCCAGCAGTTTACGGTCAGCGGACAATGAGCAGTTCTTC; cdr3_aa: CASSLRSADNEQFF
v_call: TRBV7-9; j_call: TRBJ2-7; clone_size: -; d_call: TRBD2; cdr3_nt: TGTGCCAGCAGCTTAAGGTCTAGCGGGAGCCTCTCGCAGTACTTC; cdr3_aa: CASSLRSSGSLSQYF
v_call: TRBV5-1; j_call: TRBJ2-5; clone_size: -; d_call: TRBD2; cdr3_nt: TGCGCCAGCACCCTCTCCCCTAGCGGGAGGGGAGAGACCCAGTACTTC; cdr3_aa: CASTLSPSGRGETQYF
v_call: TRBV6-5; j_call: TRBJ1-1; clone_size: -; d_call: -; cdr3_nt: TGTGCCAGCGTCCCAGAACATACGATGAACACTGAAGCTTTCTTT; cdr3_aa: CASVPEHTMNTEAFF
v_call: TRBV5-1; j_call: TRBJ2-1; clone_size: -; d_call: TRBD2; cdr3_nt: TGCGCCAGCAACTTGGGGACTAGCGGGGAGAATGAGCAGTTCTTC; cdr3_aa: CASNLGTSGENEQFF
v_call: TRBV29-1; j_call: TRBJ2-1; clone_size: -; d_call: TRBD2; cdr3_nt: TGCAGCGTGTGGGCTAGCGGGGCCTCCTACAATGAGCAGTTCTTC; cdr3_aa: CSVWASGASYNEQFF
v_call: TRBV19; j_call: TRBJ2-7; clone_size: once; d_call: TRBD1; cdr3_nt: TGTGCCAGTACCCCGAGGGGGCGCGCTTACGAGCAGTACTTC; cdr3_aa: CASTPRGRAYEQYF
v_call: TRBV5-4; j_call: TRBJ2-1; clone_size: -; d_call: TRBD1; cdr3_nt: TGTGCCAGCAGCCGCGGACAGGGGGCGCCCTCCTACAATGAGCAGTTCTTC; cdr3_aa: CASSRGQGAPSYNEQFF
v_call: TRBV9; j_call: TRBJ2-1; clone_size: -; d_call: TRBD2; cdr3_nt: TGTGCCAGCAGCCCGACAAGCGGGATATCGGGCAATGAGCAGTTCTTC; cdr3_aa: CASSPTSGISGNEQFF
v_call: TRBV3-1/TRBV3-2; j_call: TRBJ2-2; clone_size: -; d_call: -; cdr3_nt: TGTGCCAGCAGCCAAGCGACAGGAGGAGGGGAGCTGTTTTTT; cdr3_aa: CASSQATGGGELFF
v_call: TRBV9; j_call: TRBJ2-5; clone_size: -; d_call: TRBD1; cdr3_nt: TGTGCCAGCAGCGTAGACCGGACAGGTTGGGATTACCAAGAGACCCAGTACTTC; cdr3_aa: CASSVDRTGWDYQETQYF
v_call: TRBV6-5; j_call: TRBJ1-6; clone_size: -; d_call: -; cdr3_nt: TGTGCCAGCAGTTACGGGCGGACACTGAATTCACCCCTCCACTTT; cdr3_aa: CASSYGRTLNSPLHF
v_call: TRBV5-1; j_call: TRBJ1-3; clone_size: few; d_call: -; cdr3_nt: TGCGCCAGCAGCCAAGACAGAGGCTCTGGAAACACCATATATTTT; cdr3_aa: CASSQDRGSGNTIYF
v_call: TRBV24-1; j_call: TRBJ2-7; clone_size: once; d_call: TRBD2; cdr3_nt: TGTGCCACCGGTAGGATGCGGGAAGGGAGGGTTTCCTACGAGCAGTACTTC; cdr3_aa: CATGRMREGRVSYEQYF
v_call: TRBV6-5; j_call: TRBJ2-3; clone_size: -; d_call: TRBD2; cdr3_nt: TGTGCCAGCGCTACTAGCGGGAGTACAGATACGCAGTATTTT; cdr3_aa: CASATSGSTDTQYF
v_call: TRBV29-1; j_call: TRBJ1-3; clone_size: few; d_call: TRBD1; cdr3_nt: TGCAGCGTTCAGGGGGCTGGAAACACCATATATTTT; cdr3_aa: CSVQGAGNTIYF
v_call: TRBV3-1/TRBV3-2; j_call: TRBJ1-1; clone_size: few; d_call: -; cdr3_nt: TGTGCCAGCAGCCCGACAGTCATGAACACTGAAGCTTTCTTT; cdr3_aa: CASSPTVMNTEAFF
v_call: TRBV9; j_call: TRBJ1-2; clone_size: -; d_call: TRBD1; cdr3_nt: TGTGCCAGCAGCGTGAGTCGGACAGGGGCGAACTATGGCTACACCTTC; cdr3_aa: CASSVSRTGANYGYTF
v_call: TRBV7-2; j_call: TRBJ1-6; clone_size: -; d_call: TRBD1; cdr3_nt: TGTGCCAGCAGCGTCGGACAGGCTACAAATTCACCCCTCCACTTT; cdr3_aa: CASSVGQATNSPLHF
v_call: TRBV2; j_call: TRBJ2-2; clone_size: -; d_call: TRBD2; cdr3_nt: TGTGCCAGCAGTGCAACTAGCGGGAGGGTCGGCGGGGAGCTGTTTTTT; cdr3_aa: CASSATSGRVGGELFF
v_call: TRBV4-1; j_call: TRBJ1-2; clone_size: few; d_call: -; cdr3_nt: TGCGCCAGCAGCCAAGTCGACCAGGGGTATGGCTACACCTTC; cdr3_aa: CASSQVDQGYGYTF
v_call: TRBV7-9; j_call: TRBJ1-1; clone_size: few; d_call: -; cdr3_nt: TGTGCCAGCAGCCTAGGGGAGGGACACACTGAAGCTTTCTTT; cdr3_aa: CASSLGEGHTEAFF
v_call: TRBV6-5; j_call: TRBJ2-5; clone_size: -; d_call: -; cdr3_nt: TGTGCCAGCACCCTATTCCTGGGGGCCCAAGAGACCCAGTACTTC; cdr3_aa: CASTLFLGAQETQYF
v_call: TRBV28; j_call: TRBJ1-2; clone_size: -; d_call: -; cdr3_nt: TGTGCCAGCAGTTTATACAGGATAAACTATGGCTACACCTTC; cdr3_aa: CASSLYRINYGYTF
v_call: TRBV28; j_call: TRBJ2-1; clone_size: -; d_call: TRBD2; cdr3_nt: TGTGCCAGCAGTTTATGGTCGCTAGCGGGAGGCAAGGGTTACAATGAGCAGTTCTTC; cdr3_aa: CASSLWSLAGGKGYNEQFF
v_call: TRBV19; j_call: TRBJ2-3; clone_size: -; d_call: -; cdr3_nt: TGTGCCAGTAGTACCCCGTTCGGCACAGATACGCAGTATTTT; cdr3_aa: CASSTPFGTDTQYF
v_call: TRBV19; j_call: TRBJ1-1; clone_size: -; d_call: -; cdr3_nt: TGTGCCAGTATGACTCGTGGACTTGAAGCTTTCTTT; cdr3_aa: CASMTRGLEAFF
v_call: TRBV24-1; j_call: TRBJ2-5; clone_size: -; d_call: TRBD1; cdr3_nt: TGTGCCACCAGTGAGTGGACAGGTGGGACCCAGTACTTC; cdr3_aa: CATSEWTGGTQYF
v_call: TRBV10-3; j_call: TRBJ2-1; clone_size: -; d_call: -; cdr3_nt: TGTGCCATCAGTGAGTCGTCGAGGACTCTGGATACTAAGCAGTTCTTC; cdr3_aa: CAISESSRTLDTKQFF
v_call: TRBV6-6; j_call: TRBJ2-3; clone_size: -; d_call: -; cdr3_nt: TGTGCCAGCAGTTACTCCCCAGGGTGGGGGGTGGATACGCAGTATTTT; cdr3_aa: CASSYSPGWGVDTQYF
v_call: TRBV4-3; j_call: TRBJ2-3; clone_size: -; d_call: -; cdr3_nt: TGCGCCAGCAGCCTAACACCGGGAACCACAGATACGCAGTATTTT; cdr3_aa: CASSLTPGTTDTQYF
v_call: TRBV25-1; j_call: TRBJ1-5; clone_size: -; d_call: TRBD1; cdr3_nt: TGTGCCAGCAGTCCTTTTACGGGGCAGGGGGATCAGCCCCAGCATTTT; cdr3_aa: CASSPFTGQGDQPQHF
v_call: TRBV7-2; j_call: TRBJ2-7; clone_size: -; d_call: TRBD2; cdr3_nt: TGTGCCAGCAGCCACCGGACTAGCGGGTGGACCTACGAGCAGTACTTC; cdr3_aa: CASSHRTSGWTYEQYF
v_call: TRBV19; j_call: TRBJ1-2; clone_size: -; d_call: TRBD1; cdr3_nt: TGTGCCAGTAGTTTTCCGGGACAGGGGGCAGACTATGGCTACACCTTC; cdr3_aa: CASSFPGQGADYGYTF
v_call: TRBV7-9; j_call: TRBJ2-7; clone_size: -; d_call: -; cdr3_nt: TGTGCCAGCAGCTTTAAGGAGTCCCCTCCTGAGCAGTACTTC; cdr3_aa: CASSFKESPPEQYF
v_call: TRBV6-5; j_call: TRBJ2-2; clone_size: -; d_call: TRBD2; cdr3_nt: TGTGCCAGCAGTTATGGGACTAGCGGAGTCACCGGGGAGCTGTTTTTT; cdr3_aa: CASSYGTSGVTGELFF
v_call: TRBV28; j_call: TRBJ2-3; clone_size: -; d_call: TRBD2; cdr3_nt: TGTGCCAGCCGTCAGGGAGCGGGAGCCGATACGCAGTATTTT; cdr3_aa: CASRQGAGADTQYF
v_call: TRBV12-3/TRBV12-4; j_call: TRBJ1-1; clone_size: -; d_call: -; cdr3_nt: TGTGCCAGCAGTTTACGGGGGAACACTGAAGCTTTCTTT; cdr3_aa: CASSLRGNTEAFF
v_call: TRBV5-1; j_call: TRBJ2-7; clone_size: -; d_call: -; cdr3_nt: TGCGCCAGCAGCCAAGAGACAGGAGCCTACGAGCAGTACTTC; cdr3_aa: CASSQETGAYEQYF
v_call: TRBV29-1; j_call: TRBJ2-7; clone_size: -; d_call: TRBD1; cdr3_nt: TGCAGCGTTGGACAGGGGCGCGAGCAGTACTTC; cdr3_aa: CSVGQGREQYF
v_call: TRBV7-2; j_call: TRBJ2-1; clone_size: -; d_call: TRBD1; cdr3_nt: TGTGCCAGCAGAGGGACAGGGGGCCTCCTCACCGACAATGAGCAGTTCTTC; cdr3_aa: CASRGTGGLLTDNEQFF
v_call: TRBV15; j_call: TRBJ2-3; clone_size: -; d_call: -; cdr3_nt: TGTGCCACCAGCAGAGATAGGCCGACACCTAGCACAGATACGCAGTATTTT; cdr3_aa: CATSRDRPTPSTDTQYF
v_call: TRBV25-1; j_call: TRBJ1-2; clone_size: -; d_call: TRBD1; cdr3_nt: TGTGCCAGCAGTGGACCGGGACAGGGGAGCTATGGCTACACCTTC; cdr3_aa: CASSGPGQGSYGYTF
v_call: TRBV7-6; j_call: TRBJ2-1; clone_size: -; d_call: -; cdr3_nt: TGTGCCAGCAGCTCCGGGTTGGGGCGGGACGTCCACTCCTACAATGAGCAGTTCTTC; cdr3_aa: CASSSGLGRDVHSYNEQFF
v_call: TRBV28; j_call: TRBJ2-1; clone_size: -; d_call: -; cdr3_nt: TGTGCCAGCAGCACTCGGGTCCGCGGCGGCTTAAGGCTTTCCTACAATGAGCAGTTCTTC; cdr3_aa: CASSTRVRGGLRLSYNEQFF